The 15 T cell receptor beta chains in this list originate from one sample, sequenced in a study of T cell responses to AZD1222 COVID-19 vaccine (dated by TCRdb to the early 2020s). To prepare the library, the immunoSEQ multiplex PCR assay was applied. Not all clones reach the TCRdb copy of this immuneACCESS table, which keeps in-frame sequences only. Checked studies attribute under half of the gap to unresolved V genes and leave the rest unexplained. For this sample the table gives 70,000 to 95,000 clones, of which about 90% were detected only once. Jointly, the top ten make up 2.8% of the sample. The sample's time point label, decoded: baseline before first vaccination. This sample's treatment or condition label indicates: meningococcal conjugate vaccine given as trial control. The specimen comprised peripheral blood, sampled on day 0 of MenACWY control vaccination. The receptors derive from an adult in good health.

The rearrangement uses TRBV6-4 and TRBJ2-2; tentatively, D is TRBD1 (7 bases). CDR1 MRHNA and CDR2 SNTAGT come from the germline V gene. This CDR3 spans 14 amino acids. V lost 8 bases, J lost 5 bases, and 15 bases lay in between. The CDR3 bases are TGTGCCAGCTCGCAGCAGGGGGGAACCGGGGAGCTGTTTTTT. This encodes CASSQQGGTGELFF.

V usage is TRBV27 and J usage is TRBJ2-3; 7 bases line up with TRBD1. The length of the CDR3 is 16 residues. V lost 5 bases, J lost 4 bases, and 12 bases stayed unmatched. The germline CDR1 and CDR2 sequences are MNHEY and SMNVEV (reference sequence). CDR3 nucleotide sequence: TGTGCCAGCAGTCTTACAGGGGCTCAAGGTGCAGATACGCAGTATTTT. Amino acids: CASSLTGAQGADTQYF.

The chain joins TRBV11-2 to TRBJ2-6, with D unresolved. V lost 8 bases and J lost 0, with 17 bases in between. Germline V gives CDR1 SGHAT, CDR2 FQNNGV. This CDR3 spans 17 amino acids. The CDR3 loop is CASRFSLSSSGANVLTF. CDR3 sequence (DNA): TGTGCCAGCCGGTTCAGCCTTTCTAGCTCTGGGGCCAACGTCCTGACTTTC.

This sequence joins TRBV15 and TRBJ1-1; D not certain. CDR3 length: 17 residues. Germline CDR1 LNHNV, CDR2 YYDKDF (reference sequence). V was clipped by 3 bases and J by 4 bases, with 21 bases between them. The CDR3 loop is CATSRGGVGSGVTEAFF. The CDR3, as DNA: TGTGCCACCAGCAGGGGCGGGGTTGGATCTGGTGTCACTGAAGCTTTCTTT.

This sequence joins TRBV19 and TRBJ1-5; D is possibly TRBD1 (6 bases). The CDR3 has 16 amino acids. The V end was cut by 5 bases, the J end by 0 bases, with 14 bases between. The germline gives CDR1 LNHDA, CDR2 SQIVND (reference sequence). The DNA for the CDR3 is TGTGCCAGTAGTGCCGCGGACAGTCATAGCAATCAGCCCCAGCATTTT. It is translated as CASSAADSHSNQPQHF.

This clone came up once. This chain connects TRBV14 to TRBJ2-7; tentatively, D is TRBD1 (5 bases). Germline CDR1 and CDR2: SGHDN and FVKESK. CDR3 length: 16 amino acids. Between the trimmed V and J ends, which lost 4 bases and 3 bases, there was a span of 19 bases. The CDR3 region is CASSPLRRADLYEQYF. The CDR3 nucleotides read TGTGCCAGCAGCCCACTCCGCAGGGCCGATCTCTACGAGCAGTACTTC.

V and J are TRBV19 and TRBJ2-1; D gene unclear. The CDR3 consists of 12 residues. V was cut by 6 bases and J by 8 bases, with 11 bases left in between. The germline V gene has CDR1 LNHDA and CDR2 SQIVND (reference sequence). CDR3 sequence: CASSDLDHEQFF. CDR3 DNA sequence: TGTGCCAGTAGCGATTTAGATCATGAGCAGTTCTTC.

The chain combines TRBV20-1 with TRBJ2-4, with 9 bases fitting TRBD2. CDR3 length: 14 amino acids. V lost 3 bases, J lost 8 bases, and 8 bases stayed unmatched. CDR1 and CDR2 (germline): DFQATT, SNEGSKA (reference sequence). The CDR3, as DNA: TGCAGTGCTAGTAGAGGCGGGGGGGAATACATTCAGTACTTC. Protein product: CSASRGGGEYIQYF.

This clone was recorded once. V is TRBV23-1 and J is TRBJ1-6; weak D call: TRBD1 (5 bases). TRBV23-1 falls under the ORF class, with uncertain function. The CDR3 has 15 amino acids. Trimming shortened V by 4 bases and J by 7 bases, and 14 bases separated the two germline ends. Here the CDR3 reads CASSPRTFPNSPLHF. The CDR3, as DNA: TGCGCCAGCAGTCCACGGACATTCCCAAATTCACCCCTCCACTTT.

V is TRBV7-8 and J is TRBJ2-1, with 13 bases that match TRBD2. CDR1 and CDR2 from the germline V gene are SGHVS and FQNEAQ. Losses at the gene ends were 5 bases for V and 4 bases for J; bases not matched to a gene: 8. CDR3 length equals 17 residues. CDR3 nucleotide sequence: TGTGCCAGCAGCCCCCGGACTAGCGGGGGCCGTTACAATGAGCAGTTCTTC. This translates into CASSPRTSGGRYNEQFF.

The V gene is TRBV12-5, the J gene TRBJ1-1; 11 bases agree with TRBD1. The CDR3 length is 13 residues. Per germline, CDR1 LGHNT and CDR2 FRNRAP. V lost 4 bases, J lost 7 bases, and 2 bases stayed unmatched. The CDR3 sequence: CASGSGQGGEAFF. The CDR3 DNA is TGTGCTAGTGGTTCGGGACAGGGGGGTGAAGCTTTCTTT.

The chain uses TRBV7-3 and TRBJ2-7, with D maybe TRBD2 (6 bases). The V end was cut by 5 bases, the J end by 6 bases, with 11 bases between. The CDR3 has 12 residues. Germline V gene data show CDR1 as SGHTA and CDR2 as FQGTGA. The CDR3 is CASSPGDAEQYF. The DNA for the CDR3 is TGTGCCAGCAGCCCGGGAGACGCCGAGCAGTACTTC.

This clone was observed a single time. The chain couples TRBV7-9 to TRBJ1-4; D is perhaps TRBD1 (5 bases). The CDR3 runs 14 residues. Germline V gene sequence: CDR1 SEHNR, CDR2 FQNEAQ (reference sequence). Trimming took 5 bases from V and 7 from J, leaving 14 bases between them. The CDR3 nucleotides read TGTGCCAGCAGCCCCTCCGGGGGGAGTGAAAAACTGTTTTTT. It translates to CASSPSGGSEKLFF.

This chain uses TRBV18 with TRBJ1-6, with D possibly TRBD1 on 5 matching bases. The CDR3 has 18 amino acids. V lost 3 bases and J lost 0, with 15 bases in between. CDR1 and CDR2 from the germline V gene are KGHSH and LQKENI. The chain's CDR3 is CASSPLPGGSSYNSPLHF. The CDR3 DNA sequence: TGTGCCAGCTCACCCCTCCCGGGGGGAAGCTCCTATAATTCACCCCTCCACTTT.

The gene calls are TRBV11-3 and TRBJ2-2; perhaps TRBD2 as D (6 bases). V gave up 1 base and J gave up 4 bases, with 10 bases separating them. The CDR3 runs to 15 residues. Looked up from germline, CDR1 is SGHNT and CDR2 is YENEEA. In DNA form, the CDR3 reads TGTGCCAGCAGCTTAGTTGGAGGGAGCACCGGGGAGCTGTTTTTT. Translation: CASSLVGGSTGELFF.